This is a list of T cell receptor beta chains from one sample in a study of technical replicates of blood from several donors. Using immunoSEQ multiplex PCR, the repertoire was profiled, and TCRdb retains in-frame clones only, with some absent. The data contain approximately 99,000 clones, approximately 96% of them singletons. Sequences were obtained from T cells isolated from PBMCs. These receptors were taken from a human donor in good health. Each CDR3 is given with its conserved first and last residue. D genes are given only for firm matches. Size is omitted from some rows. Given values are once, few, many or a class for expanded clones.

D gene,V gene,clone size,J gene,CDR3 protein,CDR3 DNA
-,TRBV4-1,-,TRBJ2-1,CASSQVGQNNEQFF,TGCGCCAGCAGCCAAGTGGGACAAAACAATGAGCAGTTCTTC
-,TRBV28,-,TRBJ2-3,CASSPIGQTSTDTQYF,TGTGCCAGCAGTCCCATAGGACAGACTAGCACAGATACGCAGTATTTT
-,TRBV18,-,TRBJ1-1,CASSHGERTEAFF,TGTGCCAGCTCGCACGGAGAGCGCACTGAAGCTTTCTTT
TRBD2,TRBV9,-,TRBJ2-7,CASSVGLGLAGAYEQYF,TGTGCCAGCAGCGTAGGTCTTGGACTAGCGGGAGCCTACGAGCAGTACTTC
TRBD1,TRBV6-5,-,TRBJ1-3,CASSVTGGGNTIYF,TGTGCCAGCAGTGTCACAGGGGGCGGAAACACCATATATTTT
TRBD1,TRBV2,-,TRBJ1-2,CASLLTGGDYGYTF,TGTGCCAGCTTGCTGACAGGGGGGGACTATGGCTACACCTTC
TRBD1,TRBV7-9,once,TRBJ2-7,CASYTGERGEQYF,TGTGCCAGCTATACAGGGGAGAGGGGCGAGCAGTACTTC
-,TRBV5-1,-,TRBJ2-1,CASSLGLGGTTDNEQFF,TGCGCCAGCAGCTTAGGCCTCGGCGGGACCACGGACAATGAGCAGTTCTTC
-,TRBV27,-,TRBJ2-6,CASSLRVGANVLTF,TGTGCCAGCAGTTTACGGGTTGGGGCCAACGTCCTGACTTTC
TRBD1,TRBV2,-,TRBJ1-2,CATSGQGAANYGYTF,TGTGCCACCTCAGGACAGGGGGCCGCTAACTATGGCTACACCTTC
TRBD2,TRBV29-1,-,TRBJ2-1,CSVDGGGSYNEQFF,TGCAGCGTTGATGGGGGGGGCTCCTACAATGAGCAGTTCTTC
TRBD1,TRBV5-4,once,TRBJ2-7,CASSLRDRGLYEQYF,TGTGCCAGCAGCTTAAGGGACAGGGGGCTTTACGAGCAGTACTTC
-,TRBV11-3,-,TRBJ2-6,CASSPGTGANVLTF,TGTGCCAGCAGCCCCGGGACTGGGGCCAACGTCCTGACTTTC
-,TRBV5-1,-,TRBJ2-3,CASSLGGDLITDTQYF,TGCGCCAGCAGCTTGGGTGGGGACTTAATCACAGATACGCAGTATTTT
TRBD1,TRBV7-3,-,TRBJ2-1,CASSLLGQGKYNEQFF,TGTGCCAGCAGCTTACTGGGACAGGGTAAATACAATGAGCAGTTCTTC
TRBD1,TRBV10-3,once,TRBJ1-4,CAISESPGTEIEKLFF,TGTGCCATCAGTGAATCCCCCGGGACAGAGATAGAAAAACTGTTTTTT
TRBD1,TRBV4-3,-,TRBJ2-1,CASSPRDRETSEQFF,TGCGCCAGCAGCCCCCGGGACAGGGAGACGAGTGAGCAGTTCTTC
-,TRBV30,-,TRBJ2-1,CACCPLEGAFYNEQFF,TGTGCCTGCTGCCCCTTGGAGGGGGCTTTCTACAATGAGCAGTTCTTC
-,TRBV6-6,-,TRBJ1-4,CASSYSSGAGEKLFF,TGTGCCAGCAGTTACTCGTCAGGGGCTGGGGAAAAACTGTTTTTT
TRBD2,TRBV30,-,TRBJ2-1,CAWDQGLAGSEQFF,TGTGCCTGGGACCAGGGACTAGCGGGAAGTGAGCAGTTCTTC
-,TRBV5-6,-,TRBJ2-7,CASSWTDYEQYF,TGTGCCAGCAGCTGGACAGATTACGAGCAGTACTTC
TRBD1,TRBV27,-,TRBJ2-7,CASSLRKTGASYEQYF,TGTGCCAGCAGTTTACGAAAGACAGGGGCTTCCTACGAGCAGTACTTC
TRBD2,TRBV19,-,TRBJ2-3,CASSSSGSTDTQYF,TGTGCCAGTAGTTCTAGCGGGAGTACAGATACGCAGTATTTT
-,TRBV5-4,-,TRBJ2-6,CASSLDSSGANVLTF,TGTGCCAGCAGCTTGGACAGCTCTGGGGCCAACGTCCTGACTTTC
-,TRBV19,-,TRBJ1-5,CASSIVLGASNQPQHF,TGTGCCAGTAGTATAGTCTTAGGGGCGAGCAATCAGCCCCAGCATTTT
-,TRBV7-8,-,TRBJ2-7,CASSLVKGEQYF,TGTGCCAGCAGCTTAGTTAAGGGGGAGCAGTACTTC
-,TRBV7-7,-,TRBJ1-3,CASSLRGPGNTIYF,TGTGCTAGCAGCTTAAGGGGTCCTGGAAACACCATATATTTT
TRBD1,TRBV30,-,TRBJ1-2,CAWDRDYGYTF,TGTGCCTGGGACAGGGACTATGGCTACACCTTC
-,TRBV9,-,TRBJ2-1,CASSPHSGGSYNEQFF,TGTGCCAGCAGCCCCCATAGCGGAGGCTCCTACAATGAGCAGTTCTTC
-,TRBV6-1,-,TRBJ2-1,CASWGLGNNEQFF,TGTGCCAGCTGGGGGCTAGGAAACAATGAGCAGTTCTTC
TRBD1,TRBV7-9,once,TRBJ1-1,CASSLGGTGVYAEAFF,TGTGCCAGCAGCTTAGGGGGGACAGGGGTTTATGCTGAAGCTTTCTTT
-,TRBV7-9,once,TRBJ2-7,CASSFPGGGPYEQYF,TGTGCCAGCAGCTTCCCTGGGGGGGGGCCCTACGAGCAGTACTTC
TRBD1,TRBV4-3,-,TRBJ2-7,CASSQSTGESYEQYF,TGCGCCAGCAGCCAGTCGACAGGGGAGTCCTACGAGCAGTACTTC
TRBD1,TRBV27,-,TRBJ2-5,CASSLSPGTGSIETQYF,TGTGCCAGCAGTTTATCCCCGGGGACAGGTTCTATAGAGACCCAGTACTTC
-,TRBV4-1,-,TRBJ1-5,CASSQDWLAQPQHF,TGCGCCAGCAGCCAAGACTGGTTGGCTCAGCCCCAGCATTTT
-,TRBV19,once,TRBJ2-7,CASSIVGTLYSYEQYF,TGTGCCAGTAGTATAGTTGGGACACTTTACTCCTACGAGCAGTACTTC
-,TRBV28,-,TRBJ1-1,CASSLAVEAFF,TGTGCCAGCAGTTTGGCCGTTGAAGCTTTCTTT
TRBD2,TRBV5-4,-,TRBJ2-2,CASSVLPGLADTGELFF,TGTGCCAGCAGCGTACTACCGGGACTAGCGGACACCGGGGAGCTGTTTTTT
-,TRBV5-6,-,TRBJ1-5,CASSLLVREDQPQHF,TGTGCCAGCAGCTTGCTAGTGAGGGAGGATCAGCCCCAGCATTTT
-,TRBV19,-,TRBJ2-6,CASSKASLAANVLTF,TGTGCCAGTAGCAAGGCTAGCCTGGCGGCCAACGTCCTGACTTTC
-,TRBV7-9,-,TRBJ2-1,CATLNRVREQFF,TGTGCCACCCTGAACAGGGTTAGGGAGCAGTTCTTC
-,TRBV15,-,TRBJ2-1,CATRETSHNEQFF,TGTGCCACCAGAGAGACTAGTCACAATGAGCAGTTCTTC
-,TRBV27,-,TRBJ2-3,CASSLVRTDTQYF,TGTGCCAGCAGTTTAGTCCGGACAGATACGCAGTATTTT
TRBD1,TRBV5-8,-,TRBJ2-1,CASSPGTGGYNEQFF,TGTGCCAGCAGCCCCGGGACAGGGGGCTACAATGAGCAGTTCTTC
TRBD1,TRBV18,-,TRBJ1-4,CASSPRAGQPNEKLFF,TGTGCCAGCTCACCCCGGGCGGGACAGCCAAATGAAAAACTGTTTTTT
-,TRBV5-6,once,TRBJ1-1,CASSLTPTVNTEAFF,TGTGCCAGCAGCTTGACCCCTACAGTGAACACTGAAGCTTTCTTT
-,TRBV2,-,TRBJ2-1,CASRGPRGEQFF,TGTGCCAGCAGAGGACCTAGGGGTGAGCAGTTCTTC
TRBD2,TRBV4-1,-,TRBJ2-2,CASSRGLAANTGELFF,TGCGCCAGCAGCCGAGGACTAGCGGCAAACACCGGGGAGCTGTTTTTT
-,TRBV9,-,TRBJ2-5,CASSPGLIYQETQYF,TGTGCCAGCAGCCCGGGACTGATCTACCAAGAGACCCAGTACTTC
TRBD1,TRBV6-1,-,TRBJ1-5,CASSGTDHNQPQHF,TGTGCCAGCTCCGGGACAGATCACAATCAGCCCCAGCATTTT